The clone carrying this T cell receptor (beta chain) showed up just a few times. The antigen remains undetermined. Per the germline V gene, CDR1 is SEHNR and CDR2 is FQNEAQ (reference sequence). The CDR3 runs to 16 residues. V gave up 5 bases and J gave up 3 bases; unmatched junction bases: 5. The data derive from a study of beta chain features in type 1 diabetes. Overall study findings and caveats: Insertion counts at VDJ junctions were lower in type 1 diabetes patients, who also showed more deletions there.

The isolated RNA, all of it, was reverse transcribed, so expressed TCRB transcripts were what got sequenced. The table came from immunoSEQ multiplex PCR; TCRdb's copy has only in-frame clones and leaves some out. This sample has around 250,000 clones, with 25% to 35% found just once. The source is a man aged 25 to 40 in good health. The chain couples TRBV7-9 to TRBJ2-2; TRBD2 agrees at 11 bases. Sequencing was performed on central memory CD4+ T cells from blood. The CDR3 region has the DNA TGTGCCAGCAGCACTAGCGGGAGAGGCTACACCGGGGAGCTGTTTTTT. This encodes CASSTSGRGYTGELFF.